Each of the 30 T cell receptor beta chains below was sequenced from the same sample in a study of shared clonotypes between healthy human individuals. Assay: immunoSEQ multiplex PCR; the TCRdb copy retains only in-frame clones and omits some. The repertoire holds millions of clones, with roughly 94% as singletons. Source material: naive CD4+ T cells sorted from blood. Subset of the sample: CD45RA+ positively selected. All receptors derive from a man aged 18 to 30 in good health.

J is TRBJ2-1 and V is TRBV5-5, with a tentative D call TRBD2 (5 bases). The CDR3 consists of 14 residues. CDR1 SGHKS and CDR2 YYEKEE come from the germline V gene (reference sequence). Between the trimmed V and J ends, which lost 0 bases and 7 bases, there was a span of 11 bases. In DNA form, the CDR3 reads TGTGCCAGCAGCTTGGACCCTAGCTTTAATGAGCAGTTCTTC. Translated, it gives CASSLDPSFNEQFF.

The chain combines TRBV6-5 with TRBJ2-7, with 8 positions matching TRBD1. The CDR3 extends over 15 amino acids. The germline gives CDR1 MNHEY, CDR2 SVGAGI. V was clipped by 0 bases and J by 4 bases; unmatched bases: 5. The CDR3 bases are TGTGCCAGCAGTTACTCGGCGACAGGGGAATACGAGCAGTACTTC. Its translation: CASSYSATGEYEQYF.

The chain carries TRBV7-2 and TRBJ2-7, with 7 bases aligning to TRBD2. With V trimmed by 1 base and J by 5 bases, 8 bases remained unmatched. The CDR3 covers 15 residues. Germline V gene data show CDR1 as SGHTA and CDR2 as FQGNSA. For the CDR3, the DNA is TGTGCCAGCAGCTTAGGTGGGTCCGGGGGGAACGAGCAGTACTTC. As protein: CASSLGGSGGNEQYF.

The chain is built from TRBV2 and TRBJ2-6; D ambiguous. CDR1 is SNHLY and CDR2 is FYNNEI in the germline V gene. With 0 bases removed from V and 5 bases from J, the gap between germline ends came to 5 bases. This CDR3 is 14 amino acids long. In DNA form, the CDR3 reads TGTGCCAGCAGTGAAGCGGGTTGGGCCAACGTCCTGACTTTC. This translates into CASSEAGWANVLTF. Complete variable domain (other parts from reference TRBV2 and TRBJ2-6): EPEVTQTPSHQVTQMGQEVILRCVPISNHLYFYWYRQILGQKVEFLVSFYNNEISEKSEIFDDQFSVERPDGSNFTLKIRSTKLEDSAMYFCASSEAGWANVLTFGAGSRLTVL.

This clone appeared once. The chain recombines TRBV11-2 with TRBJ2-5; D gene uncertain. Germline V gene data show CDR1 as SGHAT and CDR2 as FQNNGV. The CDR3 sequence is 11 residues long. The V gene lost 4 bases and the J gene lost 10 bases, with 10 bases spanning the gap. The CDR3 protein is CASSSPFDQYF. The CDR3 nucleotides are TGTGCCAGCAGCTCCCCTTTCGACCAGTACTTC.

The chain has TRBV19 and TRBJ1-5; D unresolved. The CDR3 extends over 12 amino acids. Germline V CDR1 and CDR2: LNHDA, SQIVND (reference sequence). The V end was cut by 7 bases, the J end by 7 bases, with 11 bases between. The CDR3 coding sequence is TGTGCCAGTACCCCTGGTGTACAGCCCCAGCATTTT. As protein: CASTPGVQPQHF. Based on the CDR3 plus reference TRBV19 and TRBJ1-5, the full variable domain is DGGITQSPKYLFRKEGQNVTLSCEQNLNHDAMYWYRQDPGQGLRLIYYSQIVNDFQKGDIAEGYSVSREKKESFPLTVTSAQKNPTAFYLCASTPGVQPQHFGDGTRLSIL.

The rearrangement uses TRBV5-4 and TRBJ1-2; 9 nucleotides align to TRBD1. Losses at the gene ends were 4 bases for V and 4 bases for J; bases not matched to a gene: 11. Germline lookup yields CDR1 SGHNT and CDR2 YYREEE (reference sequence). The CDR3 runs 16 residues. As DNA, the CDR3 is TGTGCCAGCAGCCCATCGGACAGGGGAGGCATCTATGGCTACACCTTC. Encoded protein: CASSPSDRGGIYGYTF.

As concerns this clone: Distinct nucleotide sequences in the sample also encode this CDR3. V is TRBV27 and J is TRBJ2-5, with 11 nucleotides matching TRBD1. Per germline, CDR1 MNHEY and CDR2 SMNVEV (reference sequence). With 5 bases clipped from V and 5 bases from J, the junction kept 7 bases outside the gene matches. CDR3 size: 15 residues. The CDR3 DNA reads TGTGCCAGCAGTACCGGACAGGGGGCGAGGGAGACCCAGTACTTC. Its protein product is CASSTGQGARETQYF.

A word on this clone: Being one base from a much bigger clone, this may be a read error. V and J are TRBV5-4 and TRBJ1-2, with TRBD1 matching over 7 bases. The CDR3 length is 12 residues. The germline CDR1 and CDR2 sequences are SGHNT and YYREEE (reference sequence). Trimming cost V 3 bases and J 6 bases; bases outside gene matches: 2. The CDR3 sequence is CASSSGGDGYTF. CDR3 sequence (DNA): TGTGCCAGCAGCTCAGGGGGAGATGGCTACACCTTC.

V is TRBV10-3 and J is TRBJ2-7, with D unclear. V lost 2 bases to trimming and J lost 3 bases, with 11 bases between them. Germline CDR1 and CDR2: ENHRY and SYGVKD. The CDR3 sequence is 14 residues long. For the CDR3, the DNA is TGTGCCATCAGTGAGGCCTCAAGGGACTACGAGCAGTACTTC. It codes for CAISEASRDYEQYF.

In DNA form, the CDR3 reads TGCGCCAGCAGCCGGGGACTAGGGGATAATGAGCAGTTCTTC. Protein sequence: CASSRGLGDNEQFF. The chain links TRBV4-3 to TRBJ2-1, with 8 bases identical to TRBD2. The CDR3 runs 14 residues. Per the germline V gene, CDR1 is LGHNA and CDR2 is YSLEER. V was pared by 4 bases and J by 7 bases, with 6 bases of the junction left unmatched.

This clone was seen just once. The chain has TRBV5-1 and TRBJ2-2, with 11 bases aligning to TRBD1. The V gene's germline CDR1 is SGHRS and CDR2 YFSETQ. V trimming: 1 base; J trimming: 6 bases; junction bases outside the gene matches: 5. The CDR3 length is 16 residues. CDR3 amino acids: CASSLTGQGAPGELFF. CDR3 in DNA: TGCGCCAGCAGCTTGACAGGACAGGGGGCCCCCGGGGAGCTGTTTTTT.

The J gene is TRBJ1-2, the V gene TRBV5-4, with D maybe TRBD1 (5 bases). V lost 0 bases to trimming and J lost 6 bases, with 18 bases between them. The CDR3 is made up of 16 amino acids. Germline V gene sequence: CDR1 SGHNT, CDR2 YYREEE (reference sequence). CDR3 DNA sequence: TGTGCCAGCAGCTTGGCCAGGGTTCAAGGAGGGCATGGCTACACCTTC. Translating it yields CASSLARVQGGHGYTF.

This rearrangement joins TRBV10-1 to TRBJ1-1; D remains unclear. Trimming shortened V by 2 bases and J by 6 bases, and 10 bases separated the two germline ends. CDR3 length: 13 amino acids. Germline V gene lookup returns CDR1 WNHNN and CDR2 SYGVQD (reference sequence). In nucleotides, the CDR3 is TGCGCCAGCAGTGAGATGGGTCACTCTGAAGCTTTCTTT. It translates to CASSEMGHSEAFF.

V gene TRBV18 combines with J gene TRBJ2-7; TRBD2 matches 8 bases. V was clipped by 3 bases and J by 7 bases; unmatched bases: 11. There are 15 residues in the CDR3. Germline assignment: CDR1 KGHSH and CDR2 LQKENI. The CDR3 DNA reads as TGTGCCAGCTCACCGGGCGTCGGGGGGGCCGGGGAGCAGTACTTC. Its translation is CASSPGVGGAGEQYF.

The genes are TRBV6-1 and TRBJ2-5; D is ambiguous. Between the trimmed V and J ends, which lost 6 bases and 0 bases, there was a span of 5 bases. Germline V gives CDR1 MNHNS, CDR2 SASEGT. This CDR3 has 12 amino acids. This CDR3 reads CASRLYQETQYF. CDR3 sequence (DNA): TGTGCCAGCAGGTTGTACCAAGAGACCCAGTACTTC.

V usage is TRBV7-6 and J usage is TRBJ1-1, with TRBD1 as a possible D gene (5 bases). The CDR3 runs to 16 residues. Trimming left V 5 bases short and J 1 base short, with 17 bases between. The germline CDR1 and CDR2 sequences are SGHVS and FNYEAQ. CDR3 residues: CASSPDSVGKNTEAFF. CDR3 DNA: TGTGCCAGCAGCCCTGACAGTGTGGGGAAGAACACTGAAGCTTTCTTT.

V gene TRBV10-3 combines with J gene TRBJ2-7, with TRBD1 matching over 7 bases. The CDR3 totals 11 residues. V lost 10 bases, J lost 5 bases, and 5 bases stayed unmatched. Looked up from germline, CDR1 is ENHRY and CDR2 is SYGVKD. CDR3 amino acids: CATTGADEQYF. The CDR3, as DNA: TGTGCCACCACAGGGGCGGACGAGCAGTACTTC.

The V and J genes are TRBV11-2 and TRBJ1-6, with 7 bases that match TRBD1. Per germline, CDR1 SGHAT and CDR2 FQNNGV. CDR3 length equals 16 residues. Trimming cost V 7 bases and J 7 bases; bases outside gene matches: 13. The CDR3 DNA reads as TGTGCCAGCACCACGCACAGGGGACCGAGAAATTCACCCCTCCACTTT. This sequence encodes CASTTHRGPRNSPLHF.

For the CDR3, the DNA is TGTGCCAGCAGTCGCGACAGGGTGGGCGGCGAGCAGTACTTC. It codes for CASSRDRVGGEQYF. The chain carries TRBV6-5 and TRBJ2-7; 7 bases are a match to TRBD1. Germline-derived CDR1 and CDR2 are MNHEY and SVGAGI. V was pared by 5 bases and J by 6 bases, with 10 bases of the junction left unmatched. The CDR3 is 14 amino acids.

The V gene is TRBV21-1, the J gene TRBJ2-4; the DNA was not compared with TRBD1, the D call given in the table. TRBV21-1 is annotated as a pseudogene. This CDR3 region has 15 residues. CDR3 amino acids: CASSHIRGTKNIQYF. CDR3 in DNA: TGTGCCAGCAGCCACATTAGGGGGACCAAAAACATTCAGTACTTC.

The chain joins TRBV11-3 to TRBJ2-7; tentatively, D is TRBD2 (6 bases). CDR3 length: 16 amino acids. The ends were cut back, 1 base at V and 3 bases at J, with 16 bases in the middle. Germline V gene sequence: CDR1 SGHNT, CDR2 YENEEA. In DNA form, the CDR3 reads TGTGCCAGCAGCTTAGTGAGGCTAGCGCGACTCTACGAGCAGTACTTC. Its protein is CASSLVRLARLYEQYF.

The J gene is TRBJ2-1, the V gene TRBV6-5, with 15 bases fitting TRBD2. This CDR3 comprises 15 residues. The germline V gene has CDR1 MNHEY and CDR2 SVGAGI. The V gene end was trimmed by 2 bases and the J gene end by 8 bases; junction bases not matched to a gene: 1. This chain's CDR3 is CASSYGLAGGDEQFF. DNA for the CDR3: TGTGCCAGCAGTTACGGACTAGCGGGAGGGGATGAGCAGTTCTTC.

The chain employs TRBV5-6 and TRBJ2-3, with 7 nucleotides matching TRBD1. In germline, CDR1 is SGHDT, CDR2 YYEEEE. The CDR3 contains 14 residues. V lost 4 bases to trimming and J lost 2 bases; unmatched junction nucleotides: 4. CDR3 sequence: CASSRTGLTDTQYF. DNA of the CDR3: TGTGCCAGCAGCCGGACAGGACTCACAGATACGCAGTATTTT.

The V and J genes are TRBV4-1 and TRBJ2-1; weak D call: TRBD2 (6 bases). Germline V CDR1 and CDR2: MGHRA, YSYEKL. The V end was cut by 4 bases, the J end by 10 bases, with 8 bases between. The CDR3 loop spans 11 amino acids. The CDR3 nucleotides are TGCGCCAGCAGCCTTGGACTAGAGCAGTTCTTC. This codes for CASSLGLEQFF.

The CDR3 sequence: CASEPGQGVGYTF. In DNA, the CDR3 is TGTGCCAGCGAGCCGGGACAGGGGGTTGGCTACACCTTC. The chain has TRBV18 and TRBJ1-2, with 11 bases lining up with TRBD1. Germline-derived CDR1 and CDR2 are KGHSH and LQKENI. The ends lost 8 bases at V and 7 bases at J; junction bases unmatched: 6. The CDR3 covers 13 residues.

This clone was found once. The CDR3 reads CASAVTAGDITAFF. The CDR3 region has the DNA TGCGCCAGCGCCGTGACAGCAGGGGATATTACAGCTTTCTTT. This chain uses TRBV5-1 with TRBJ1-1; TRBD1 is a possible D gene (6 bases). The germline gives CDR1 SGHRS, CDR2 YFSETQ. V was clipped by 7 bases and J by 10 bases, with 23 bases between them. There are 14 residues in the CDR3.

The chain couples TRBV7-9 to TRBJ1-1, with D possibly matching TRBD1 (6 bases). The germline V and J ends were trimmed by 8 bases and 4 bases, with 17 bases remaining between them. The CDR3 runs 14 residues. The germline V gene has CDR1 SEHNR and CDR2 FQNEAQ (reference sequence). CDR3 protein: CASQAQGMSTEAFF. Here the CDR3 DNA reads TGTGCCAGCCAGGCACAGGGTATGAGCACTGAAGCTTTCTTT.

The gene calls are TRBV7-9 and TRBJ1-2, with 10 bases lining up with TRBD1. The length of the CDR3 is 17 residues. CDR1 and CDR2 from the germline V gene are SEHNR and FQNEAQ (reference sequence). Trimming took 4 bases from V and 0 from J; bases not matched to a gene: 8. In DNA, the CDR3 is TGTGCCAGCAGCTCATGGGACAGGGGAAAGTCTAACTATGGCTACACCTTC. This sequence encodes CASSSWDRGKSNYGYTF.

For the CDR3, the DNA is TGTGCCAGCAACATGCGGACAGACTTGGGCTCTGGCTACACCTTC. It specifies CASNMRTDLGSGYTF. The chain has TRBV6-1 and TRBJ1-2, with D possibly being TRBD1 (6 bases). Germline CDR1 is MNHNS and CDR2 is SASEGT. The CDR3 runs 15 residues. Trimming removed 7 bases from V and 7 bases from J, with 22 bases in between.